This T cell receptor beta chain was sequenced in a study of T cell responses to AZD1222 COVID-19 vaccine (dated by TCRdb to the early 2020s). Some background on the complete study: AZD1222 recipients with second doses at about 4 weeks or about 12 weeks were pooled, because spike-specific TCR depth and breadth did not differ between schedules. Trial participants were enrolled by age into subgroups of 18-55, 56-69 and 70-plus years, and around 140, 26 and 57 TCR-sequenced participants, respectively, were included in these subgroups. TCR sequencing was performed for about 240 trial participants, of whom about 200 were given two doses of AZD1222 and around 25 were given two doses of MenACWY control vaccine.

Only one count was recorded for this clone. Its antigen has not been determined. There are no base qualities to consult, and no much larger clone falls within one base. The CDR3 regions of human TCRbeta chains were analyzed by immunosequencing. The authors processed their data as follows. Repertoire TCRs were matched against a reference library of SARS-CoV-2-specific TCRs generated with the MIRA antigen-specificity platform. Breadth was defined as the fraction of unique TCRs that were SARS-CoV-2-associated, and depth was defined as the fraction of total T cells that were SARS-CoV-2-associated. Using the MIRA data, every spike-specific TCR was mapped to the spike region that the TCR reacted to and assigned to either a CD4 or a CD8 class. Log10-transformed breadth and depth values were compared by one-way ANOVA with Sidak's multiple comparisons tests. TCRdb's version of the immuneACCESS table is confined to in-frame rearrangements and falls short of the full clone set. An unresolved V gene accounts for under half of the shortfall where checked; the remainder is of unknown origin. The V and J calls and clone size were taken over from that table, and D and trimming were inferred from the DNA. Across this sample there are about 140,000 clones, with 75% to 95% seen only once. The ten largest clones capture about 3% of the sample.

Results the study describes overall, beyond this receptor: In the small 56-69-year group, the increase in depth fell short of significance, most likely because of low power. A significant rise in spike-specific TCR breadth and depth was observed after two AZD1222 doses relative to day 0 and relative to MenACWY recipients. Participants were mostly white British and included more females than males, and it was suggested by the authors that clonal diversity may have been underestimated. Because no day 14 peak-response samples were available, repertoires were characterized only after the peak T cell response. Epitopes outside the regions mutated in the B.1.351 and B.1.1.7 variants were reportedly recognized by nearly half of the unique spike-specific TCRs. Conclusions about previously exposed vaccinees were limited because only a handful of AZD1222 recipients were SARS-CoV-2 seropositive at baseline. The vaccine-associated CD4 TCRs covered the entire spike protein, and the dominant responses fell in regions 160-218 and 743-854.

This specimen's time point label, interpreted: baseline before first vaccination. Vaccinee samples were obtained from the UK trials COV001 and COV002, which included a single-blind randomized controlled phase 2/3 trial of AZD1222 (ChAdOx1 nCoV-19) in healthy adults. For TCRbeta chain sequencing, PBMC samples from trial participants were taken at day 0 and at day 28 after the second dose. The sequence derives from an adult in good health. The sequenced sample was peripheral blood, obtained on day 0 of AZD1222 vaccination.

The nucleotide sequence reads as follows: TGTGCCAGCAGTGTTTCGGGGGACCCCGTGTACGAGCAGTACTTC. This is translated as CASSVSGDPVYEQYF. The rearrangement combines TRBV6-6 with TRBJ2-7, with TRBD2 perhaps the D gene, on 6 matching bases. At the junction V is shortened by 5 bases and J by 4 bases, with 18 bases in between. The germline V gene encodes CDR1 MNHNY and CDR2 SVGAGI (reference sequence). There are 15 amino acids in the CDR3, from cysteine to phenylalanine inclusive. Only the CDR3 DNA is retained, 45 bases long and in frame from the first base.